This T cell receptor (beta chain) emerged from a study of regulatory T cells. General study findings and limits: Shannon entropy was nonsignificantly lower in patient CD8+ T cells than control CD8+ cells. Skewed V and J usage and few unique V-J pairs marked patient repertoires, most in Tregs.

Autoimmunity was present in every CD3G-deficient patient, worse in two. Primers: 52 TRBV forward and 13 TRBJ reverse. Clones were sequenced by immunoSEQ multiplex PCR, and TCRdb holds only the in-frame ones, with some missing. The table shows a few thousand clones, with roughly 70% occurring only once. In germline, CDR1 is KGHSH, CDR2 LQKENI. V shed 3 bases and J shed 2 bases, with 16 bases lying between them. CDR3 size: 16 residues. Concerning this clone: Its specificity is not known.

Sequencing was performed on CD8+ T cells sorted from blood. This TCR came from a person aged 30 to 39 with CD3G deficiency. This chain uses TRBV18 with TRBJ1-1; D gene unclear. In nucleotides, the CDR3 is TGTGCCAGCTCACCGGCCCCACAGAAGACAAACACTGAAGCTTTCTTT. Its protein product is CASSPAPQKTNTEAFF.